Detailed here is one T cell receptor beta chain. Its specificity is unknown. A read error may explain this, as a much larger clone is one base away. Approximately 9.7 milliliters was the volume of peripheral blood drawn from each donor. Each sample yielded at least 6 million isolated PBMCs. Total RNA extracted from each sample amounted to at least 6 micrograms. This sample is part of a study of blood T cells in healthy people across ages. Looked up from germline, CDR1 is SGHTA and CDR2 is FQGNSA. The CDR3 has 13 amino acids. Using a J-beta primer mix together with a sample-barcoded 5' primer, a second PCR was run for about 7 to 12 cycles. In TCRdb, the 5' RACE reads were re-called with MiXCR into one record per CDR3 protein. The top ten clones hold 7.7% of a sample with about 1,800,000 distinct CDR3 sequences, approximately 30% of them seen once. Notes on the study in general: It was not possible, with unsorted PBMCs, to conclusively compare naive and antigen-experienced cells.

This TCR derives from a woman aged 25 to 39 in good health. The chain recombines TRBV7-2 with TRBJ1-5; 8 positions match TRBD1. The sequencing input was blood. The CDR3 reads CASSYRGGQPRHF. The CDR3 DNA sequence: TGTGCCAGCAGCTACAGGGGGGGGCAGCCCCGGCATTTT.